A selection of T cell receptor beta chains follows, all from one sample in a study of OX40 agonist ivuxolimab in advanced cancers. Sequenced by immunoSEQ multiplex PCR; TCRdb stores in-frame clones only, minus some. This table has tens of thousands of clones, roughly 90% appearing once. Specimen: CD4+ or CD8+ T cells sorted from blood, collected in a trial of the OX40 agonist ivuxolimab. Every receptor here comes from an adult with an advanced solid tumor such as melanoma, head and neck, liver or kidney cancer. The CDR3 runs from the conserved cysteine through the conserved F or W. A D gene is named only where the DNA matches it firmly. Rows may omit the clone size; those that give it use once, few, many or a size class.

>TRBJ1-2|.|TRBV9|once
CASSVDPSGANYGYTF
TGTGCCAGCAGCGTAGATCCCTCGGGAGCTAACTATGGCTACACCTTC
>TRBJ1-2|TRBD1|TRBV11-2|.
CASSGGQGGGYTF
TGTGCCAGCAGCGGGGGACAGGGAGGTGGCTACACCTTC
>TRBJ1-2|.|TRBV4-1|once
CASSQVGSDFYGYTF
TGCGCCAGCAGCCAAGTCGGCAGTGATTTCTATGGCTACACCTTC
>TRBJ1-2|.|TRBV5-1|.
CASSLVPYTGSRYGYTF
TGCGCCAGCAGCTTGGTACCCTATACAGGGTCCCGCTATGGCTACACCTTC
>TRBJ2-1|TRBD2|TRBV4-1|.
CASSPPGLATNNEQFF
TGCGCCAGCAGCCCACCGGGACTAGCGACCAACAATGAGCAGTTCTTC
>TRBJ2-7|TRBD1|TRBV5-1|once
CASSLTGQAYEQYF
TGCGCCAGCAGCCTAACTGGACAGGCCTACGAGCAGTACTTC
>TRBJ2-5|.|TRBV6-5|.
CASSYGGPQETQYF
TGTGCCAGCAGTTACGGGGGCCCCCAAGAGACCCAGTACTTC
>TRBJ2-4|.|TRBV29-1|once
CSALIRGVNIQYF
TGCAGCGCCCTAATCAGAGGAGTGAACATTCAGTACTTC
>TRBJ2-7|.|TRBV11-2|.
CASSLGPGNYEQYF
TGTGCCAGCAGCTTGGGGCCCGGAAACTACGAGCAGTACTTC
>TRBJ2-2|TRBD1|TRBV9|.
CASSVTGGSSTGELFF
TGTGCCAGCAGCGTTACAGGGGGCTCGAGCACCGGGGAGCTGTTTTTT
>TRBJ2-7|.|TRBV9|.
CASSVGGQGGLMAEQYF
TGTGCCAGCAGCGTAGGTGGGCAGGGAGGACTAATGGCCGAGCAGTACTTC
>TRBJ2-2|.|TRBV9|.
CASSVLGGELFF
TGTGCCAGCAGCGTCCTCGGCGGGGAGCTGTTTTTT
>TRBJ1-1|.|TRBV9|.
CASSVDGNTEAFF
TGTGCCAGCAGCGTAGACGGGAACACTGAAGCTTTCTTT
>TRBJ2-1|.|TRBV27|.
CASSPGTYNEQFF
TGTGCCAGCAGTCCCGGAACTTACAATGAGCAGTTCTTC
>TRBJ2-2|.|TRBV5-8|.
CASSLVGVSTGELFF
TGTGCCAGCAGCTTGGTTGGCGTCTCGACCGGGGAGCTGTTTTTT
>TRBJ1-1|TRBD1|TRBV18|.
CASSPPGQGFEAFF
TGTGCCAGCTCACCTCCGGGACAGGGGTTCGAAGCTTTCTTT
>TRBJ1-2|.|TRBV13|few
CASSLFYGAGGYTF
TGTGCCAGCAGCTTATTTTACGGGGCGGGCGGCTACACCTTC
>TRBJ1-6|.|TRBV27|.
CASSLSDRSSPLHF
TGTGCCAGCAGTTTAAGCGACAGGTCTTCACCCCTCCACTTT
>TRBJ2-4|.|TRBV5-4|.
CASSPSGAGNIQYF
TGTGCCAGCAGCCCTTCAGGGGCGGGAAACATTCAGTACTTC
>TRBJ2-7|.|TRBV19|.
CASSSPGHEQYF
TGTGCCAGTAGTAGCCCAGGGCACGAGCAGTACTTC
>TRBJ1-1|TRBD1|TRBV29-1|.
CRVEGDRNTEAFF
TGCAGAGTAGAGGGGGACAGGAACACTGAAGCTTTCTTT
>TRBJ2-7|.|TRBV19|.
CASSAEVSSSLSSYEQYF
TGTGCCAGTAGTGCTGAGGTATCCAGCTCCCTAAGCTCCTACGAGCAGTACTTC
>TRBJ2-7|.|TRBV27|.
CATGLSASYEQYF
TGTGCCACCGGTCTTAGCGCCTCCTACGAGCAGTACTTC
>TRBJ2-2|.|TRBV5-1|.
CASSLIGRGVGNTGELFF
TGCGCCAGCAGCTTGATTGGGCGGGGAGTCGGGAACACCGGGGAGCTGTTTTTT
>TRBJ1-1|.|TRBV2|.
CASSEEGMNTEAFF
TGTGCCAGCAGTGAAGAGGGGATGAACACTGAAGCTTTCTTT
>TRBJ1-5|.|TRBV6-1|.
CASSEGLPRGYSNQPQHF
TGTGCCAGCAGTGAAGGGCTTCCAAGGGGATATAGCAATCAGCCCCAGCATTTT
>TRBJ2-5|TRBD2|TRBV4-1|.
CASSQDTTSGGETQYF
TGCGCCAGCAGCCAAGATACGACTAGCGGGGGTGAGACCCAGTACTTC
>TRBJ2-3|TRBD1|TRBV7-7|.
CASNQYHPPVVRGHTNTDTQYF
TGTGCCAGCAACCAATATCATCCGCCTGTGGTAAGGGGGCATACCAACACAGATACGCAGTATTTT
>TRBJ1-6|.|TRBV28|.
CASRVAANLALHF
TGTGCCAGCAGGGTGGCCGCGAATCTCGCCCTCCACTTT
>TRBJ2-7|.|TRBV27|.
CASSMGLSYEQYF
TGTGCCAGCAGTATGGGTCTCTCCTACGAGCAGTACTTC
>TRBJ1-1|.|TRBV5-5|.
CASSLEVARGTEAFF
TGTGCCAGCAGCTTGGAGGTGGCTCGGGGGACTGAAGCTTTCTTT
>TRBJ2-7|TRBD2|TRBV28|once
CASSLERGALHEQYF
TGTGCCAGCAGTTTAGAGCGGGGGGCCCTCCACGAGCAGTACTTC
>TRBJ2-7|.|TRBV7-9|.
CASSPRTPPKHYEQYF
TGTGCCAGCAGCCCGAGGACGCCCCCCAAACACTACGAGCAGTACTTC
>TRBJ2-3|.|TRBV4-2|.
CASSSDRDSTDTQYF
TGTGCCAGCTCGAGCGACCGCGATAGCACAGATACGCAGTATTTT
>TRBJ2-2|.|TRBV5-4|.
CASSFEGTGELFF
TGTGCCAGCAGCTTCGAGGGGACCGGGGAGCTGTTTTTT
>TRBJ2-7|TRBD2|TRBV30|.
CAWSVGGGVDEQYF
TGTGCCTGGAGTGTGGGCGGGGGGGTCGACGAGCAGTACTTC